The clone carrying this T cell receptor beta chain came up many times. Its antigen is currently unknown. Being off target in a library aimed at alpha chains, this beta chain has a size of little meaning. Described time point: sample taken at primary tumor resection. Unsorted whole RNA of tumor, nontumor lung or frozen PBMC was sequenced. TCRdb itself ran the 5' RACE reads through MiXCR, one entry per CDR3 protein. Of approximately 16,000 distinct CDR3 sequences listed, roughly 7% are singletons. The CDR3 sequence is 16 residues long. This record belongs to a study of spatial heterogeneity in lung cancer. Study observations and caveats: Tumoral mutation counts were tracked by counts of expanded intratumoral alpha and beta TCRs.

Sequenced here: lung tumor tissue, sampled at surgery. The source of this sequence is a female donor with early-stage non-small cell lung cancer. The rearrangement joins TRBV12-2 to TRBJ2-6. TRBV12-2 is given as a pseudogene. CDR3 nucleotide sequence: TGTGCAAGTCGCCCGAGAGGCTCGGGGGGGGCCAACGTCCTGACTTTC. Its translation is CASRPRGSGGANVLTF.